Below, 5 T cell receptor beta chains from the same sample are listed, as sequenced in a study of blood T cell repertoires in COVID-19. Produced via immunoSEQ multiplex PCR; TCRdb's table is partial and in-frame only. The sample lists under 150,000 clones; more than 80% were seen once. The specimen was peripheral blood. All receptors come from a woman aged 40 to 50 with acute or convalescent COVID-19.

This chain uses TRBV30 with TRBJ2-1, with 11 bases matching TRBD1. The germline gives CDR1 GTSNPN, CDR2 SVGIG (reference sequence). J was trimmed by 8 bases and V by 4 bases; bases with no gene match: 10. This CDR3 spans 15 amino acids. The CDR3 reads CAWNWGDRGRDEQFF. The CDR3 nucleotides are TGTGCCTGGAATTGGGGGGACAGGGGGAGAGATGAGCAGTTCTTC.

V and J are TRBV5-1 and TRBJ2-7; D ambiguous. Germline assignment: CDR1 SGHRS and CDR2 YFSETQ. Trimming pared 0 bases from V and 1 base from J, leaving 11 bases between. CDR3 length: 15 residues. CDR3 nucleotides: TGCGCCAGCAGCTTGGTCGTCGCAGGTTCCTACGAGCAGTACTTC. Its protein is CASSLVVAGSYEQYF.

This clone occurred once. The rearrangement uses TRBV4-3 and TRBJ1-4, with 10 bases matching TRBD1. V trimming: 0 bases; J trimming: 7 bases; junction bases outside the gene matches: 5. This CDR3 spans 16 amino acids. The V gene's germline CDR1 is LGHNA and CDR2 YSLEER. The CDR3 DNA reads TGCGCCAGCAGCCAAGAGGGGGGGACAGGGGCTGAAAAACTGTTTTTT. Protein product: CASSQEGGTGAEKLFF.

In its sample, this clone was seen once. This chain joins TRBV6-5 and TRBJ2-1, with TRBD2 identical over 8 bases. Germline loops: CDR1 MNHEY, CDR2 SVGAGI. With 2 bases clipped from V and 12 bases from J, the junction kept 3 bases outside the gene matches. This CDR3 spans 12 amino acids. The CDR3 DNA reads as TGTGCCAGCAGTTACCGCGGGGGGAGGCAGTTCTTC. Its protein product is CASSYRGGRQFF.

This chain links TRBV18 with TRBJ2-3; D might be TRBD1 (5 bases). V lost 0 bases and J 0 bases, leaving 10 bases between the germline ends. The germline gives CDR1 KGHSH, CDR2 LQKENI. The CDR3 runs 16 residues. CDR3 sequence: CASSPPKGASTDTQYF. As DNA, the CDR3 is TGTGCCAGCTCACCACCGAAAGGGGCTAGCACAGATACGCAGTATTTT.